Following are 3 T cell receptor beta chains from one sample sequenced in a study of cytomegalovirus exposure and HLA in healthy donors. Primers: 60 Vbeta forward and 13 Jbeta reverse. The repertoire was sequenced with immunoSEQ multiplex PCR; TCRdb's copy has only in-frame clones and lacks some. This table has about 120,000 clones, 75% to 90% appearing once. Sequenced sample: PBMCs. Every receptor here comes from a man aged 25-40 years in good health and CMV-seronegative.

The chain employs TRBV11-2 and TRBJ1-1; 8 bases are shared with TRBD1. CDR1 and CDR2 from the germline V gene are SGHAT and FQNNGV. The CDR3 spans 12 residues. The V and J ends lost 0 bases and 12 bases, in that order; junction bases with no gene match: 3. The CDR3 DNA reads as TGTGCCAGCAGCTTAGAGGGACAGGTTCCTTTCTTT. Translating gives CASSLEGQVPFF.

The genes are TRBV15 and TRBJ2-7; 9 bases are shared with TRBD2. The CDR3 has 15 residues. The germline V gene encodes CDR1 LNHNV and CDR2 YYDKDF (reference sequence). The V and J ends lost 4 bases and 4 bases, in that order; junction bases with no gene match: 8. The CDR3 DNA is TGTGCCACCAGCAAACCGGGGACTAGCCCATACGAGCAGTACTTC. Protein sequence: CATSKPGTSPYEQYF.

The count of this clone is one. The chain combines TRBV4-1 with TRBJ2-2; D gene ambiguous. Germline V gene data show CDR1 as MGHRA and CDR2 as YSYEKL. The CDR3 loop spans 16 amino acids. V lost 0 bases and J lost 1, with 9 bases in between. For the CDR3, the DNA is TGCGCCAGCAGCCAAGAAATCGCCAGGAACACCGGGGAGCTGTTTTTT. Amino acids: CASSQEIARNTGELFF.